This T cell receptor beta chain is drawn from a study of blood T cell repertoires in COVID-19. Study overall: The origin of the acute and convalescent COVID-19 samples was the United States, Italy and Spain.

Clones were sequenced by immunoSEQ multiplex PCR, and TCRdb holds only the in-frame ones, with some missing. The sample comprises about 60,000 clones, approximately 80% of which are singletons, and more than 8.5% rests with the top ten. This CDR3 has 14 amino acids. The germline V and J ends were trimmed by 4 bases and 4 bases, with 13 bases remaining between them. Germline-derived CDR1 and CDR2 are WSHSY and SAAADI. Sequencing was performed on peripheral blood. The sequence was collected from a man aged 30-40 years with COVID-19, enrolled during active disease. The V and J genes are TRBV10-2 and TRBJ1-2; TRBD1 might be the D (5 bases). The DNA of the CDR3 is TGCGCCAGCAGTGTATACCCAGGGTCCTATGGCTACACCTTC. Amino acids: CASSVYPGSYGYTF.